Below are 7 T cell receptor beta chains sequenced from a single sample in a study of cytomegalovirus exposure and HLA in healthy donors. PCR primers comprised 60 Vbeta and 13 Jbeta primers. The table came from immunoSEQ multiplex PCR; TCRdb's copy has only in-frame clones and leaves some out. The repertoire holds about 240,000 clones, with around 83% as singletons. Sequencing was carried out using PBMCs. The origin of the receptors is a girl aged 2 to 10 in good health and CMV-seronegative.

The chain joins TRBV7-9 to TRBJ2-3; 8 bases are shared with TRBD2. This CDR3 is 16 amino acids long. Germline values: CDR1 SEHNR, CDR2 FQNEAQ (reference sequence). Germline trimming cut 4 bases from V and 5 bases from J; bases unmatched to any gene: 11. The CDR3 DNA sequence: TGTGCCAGCAGCTCCCTCCAGCGGGAGCAAGGAGATACGCAGTATTTT. The encoded protein is CASSSLQREQGDTQYF.

The rearrangement links TRBV5-1 to TRBJ2-2; weak D call: TRBD1 (6 bases). V lost 2 bases, J lost 7 bases, and 9 bases lay in between. The germline gives CDR1 SGHRS, CDR2 YFSETQ. CDR3 length: 13 amino acids. CDR3 bases: TGCGCCAGCAGCTTCCAGGGGAACGGGGAGCTGTTTTTT. This sequence encodes CASSFQGNGELFF.

This chain joins TRBV6-5 and TRBJ1-3; no reliable D call. Trimming shortened V by 5 bases and J by 1 base, and 9 bases separated the two germline ends. CDR1 is MNHEY and CDR2 is SVGAGI in the germline V gene. There are 14 residues in the CDR3. The CDR3 loop reads CASSRSGSGNTIYF. CDR3 in DNA: TGTGCCAGCAGTAGGTCGGGGTCTGGAAACACCATATATTTT.

The chain links TRBV18 to TRBJ2-4; 7 nucleotides align to TRBD1. This CDR3 comprises 16 residues. CDR1 is KGHSH and CDR2 is LQKENI in the germline V gene. V lost 6 bases and J lost 0; bases outside the gene matches: 8. Here the CDR3 reads CASSTDRELAKNIQYF. CDR3 coding DNA: TGTGCCAGCTCGACAGACAGGGAACTAGCCAAAAACATTCAGTACTTC.

This clone has just a few counts. This chain connects TRBV18 to TRBJ1-5, with D hard to call. This CDR3 spans 13 amino acids. Trimming cost V 2 bases and J 4 bases, with 6 bases left between them. Germline V gene data show CDR1 as KGHSH and CDR2 as LQKENI. The CDR3 DNA sequence: TGTGCCAGCTCACCAACCCTAAATCAGCCCCAGCATTTT. Amino acids: CASSPTLNQPQHF.

A few counts support this clone. Here the CDR3 DNA reads TGTGCCAGCAGCTGGGACAGGGGGAACTATGGCTACACCTTC. The encoded protein is CASSWDRGNYGYTF. V is TRBV7-9 and J is TRBJ1-2; 11 bases align to TRBD1. J lost 2 bases, V lost 4 bases, and 0 bases had no gene match. This CDR3 has 14 amino acids. The germline V gene encodes CDR1 SEHNR and CDR2 FQNEAQ (reference sequence). The whole variable domain, filled in from reference TRBV7-9 and TRBJ1-2, reads DTGVSQNPRHKITKRGQNVTFRCDPISEHNRLYWYRQTLGQGPEFLTYFQNEAQLEKSRLLSDRFSAERPKGSFSTLEIQRTEQGDSAMYLCASSWDRGNYGYTFGSGTRLTVV.

The chain recombines TRBV5-1 with TRBJ1-1; possibly TRBD1 for D (6 bases). This CDR3 contains 15 residues. Between the trimmed V and J ends, which lost 4 bases and 0 bases, there was a span of 13 bases. Germline V gene data show CDR1 as SGHRS and CDR2 as YFSETQ. The CDR3 nucleotides read TGCGCCAGCAGCCCTCCGACAGGTGTGAACACTGAAGCTTTCTTT. Its translation is CASSPPTGVNTEAFF.